Detailed here is one TCR beta chain. Its antigen is not known. The source of the sample is a study of T cell responses to AZD1222 COVID-19 vaccine. Points from the study as a whole: Repertoires were collected only later (after the peak T cell response had occurred). There were vaccine-associated CD4 TCRs across spike, dominant at 160-218 and 743-854. Donor demographics were predominantly white British with a female majority; clonal diversity may be underestimated. A rise in Spike-specific TCR breadth and depth followed two AZD1222 doses.

Some clones are missing from TCRdb's copy, which holds only in-frame ones; the method was immunoSEQ multiplex PCR. The sample holds 90,000 or so clones, approximately 89% seen once. The germline V gene encodes CDR1 MNHEY and CDR2 SMNVEV (reference sequence). This CDR3 spans 15 amino acids. Trimming cost V 5 bases and J 3 bases, with 15 bases left between them. The chain is built from TRBV27 and TRBJ2-3; a possible D gene is TRBD2 (5 bases). Sample: peripheral blood, taken 28 days after the second AZD1222 dose. This sequence was found in an adult who received the AZD1222 COVID-19 vaccine. The CDR3 nucleotides read TGTGCCAGCAGTGCTAGTGTGACGGGGACAGATACGCAGTATTTT. Its translation is CASSASVTGTDTQYF.